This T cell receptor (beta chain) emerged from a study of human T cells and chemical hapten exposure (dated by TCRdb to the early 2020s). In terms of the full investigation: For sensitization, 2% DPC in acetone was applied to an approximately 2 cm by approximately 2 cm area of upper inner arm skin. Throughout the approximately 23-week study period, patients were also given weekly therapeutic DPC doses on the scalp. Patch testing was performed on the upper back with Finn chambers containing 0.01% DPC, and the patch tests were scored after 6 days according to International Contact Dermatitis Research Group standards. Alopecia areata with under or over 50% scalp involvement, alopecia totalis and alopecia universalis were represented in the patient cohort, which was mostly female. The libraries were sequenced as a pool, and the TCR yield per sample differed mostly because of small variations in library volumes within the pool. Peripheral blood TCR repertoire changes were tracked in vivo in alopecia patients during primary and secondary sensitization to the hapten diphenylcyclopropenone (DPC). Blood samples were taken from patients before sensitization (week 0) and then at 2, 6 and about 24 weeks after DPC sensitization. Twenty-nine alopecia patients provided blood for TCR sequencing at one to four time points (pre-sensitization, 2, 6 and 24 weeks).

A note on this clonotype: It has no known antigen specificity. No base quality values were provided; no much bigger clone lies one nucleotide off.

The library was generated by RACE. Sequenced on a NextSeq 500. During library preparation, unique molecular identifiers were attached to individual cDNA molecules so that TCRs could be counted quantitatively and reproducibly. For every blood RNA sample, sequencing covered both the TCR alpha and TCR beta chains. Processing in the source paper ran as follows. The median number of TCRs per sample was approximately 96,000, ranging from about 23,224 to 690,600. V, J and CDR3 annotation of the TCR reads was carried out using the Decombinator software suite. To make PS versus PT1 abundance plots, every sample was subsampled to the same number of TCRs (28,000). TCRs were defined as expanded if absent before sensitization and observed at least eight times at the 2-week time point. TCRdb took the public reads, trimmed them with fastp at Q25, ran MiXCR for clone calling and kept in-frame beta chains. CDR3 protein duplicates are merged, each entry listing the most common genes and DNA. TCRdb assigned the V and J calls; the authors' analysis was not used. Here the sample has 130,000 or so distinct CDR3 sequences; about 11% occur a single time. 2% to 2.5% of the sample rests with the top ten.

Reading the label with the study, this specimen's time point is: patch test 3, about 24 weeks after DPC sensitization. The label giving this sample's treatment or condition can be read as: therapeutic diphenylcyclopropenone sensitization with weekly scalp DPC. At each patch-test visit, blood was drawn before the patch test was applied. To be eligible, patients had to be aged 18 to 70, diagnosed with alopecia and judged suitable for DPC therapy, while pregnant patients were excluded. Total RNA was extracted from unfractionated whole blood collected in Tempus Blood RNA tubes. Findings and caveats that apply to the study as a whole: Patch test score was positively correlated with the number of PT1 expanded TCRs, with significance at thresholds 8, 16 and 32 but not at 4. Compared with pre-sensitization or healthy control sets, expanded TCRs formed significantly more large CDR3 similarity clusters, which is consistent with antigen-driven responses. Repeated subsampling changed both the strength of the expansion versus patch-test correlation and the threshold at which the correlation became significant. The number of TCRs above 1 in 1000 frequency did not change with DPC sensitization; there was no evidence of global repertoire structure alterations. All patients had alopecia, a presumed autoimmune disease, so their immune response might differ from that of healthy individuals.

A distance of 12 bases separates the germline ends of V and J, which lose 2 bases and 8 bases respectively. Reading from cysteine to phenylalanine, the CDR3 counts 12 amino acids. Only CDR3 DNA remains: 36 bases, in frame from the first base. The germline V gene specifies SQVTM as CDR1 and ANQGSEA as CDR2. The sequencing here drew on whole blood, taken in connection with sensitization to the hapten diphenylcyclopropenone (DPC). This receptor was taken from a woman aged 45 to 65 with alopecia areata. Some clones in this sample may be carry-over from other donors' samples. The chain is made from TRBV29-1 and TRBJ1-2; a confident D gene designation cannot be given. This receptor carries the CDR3 CSVEQFLGGYTF. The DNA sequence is TGCAGCGTTGAACAGTTCCTGGGCGGCTACACCTTC.